This TCR beta chain was sequenced during a study of control samples from healthy donors and cancer patients. Clones were read by immunoSEQ multiplex PCR, and TCRdb kept only the in-frame ones, dropping some. The repertoire holds 150,000 to 200,000 clones, with 93% as singletons. Germline-derived CDR1 and CDR2 are PRHDT and FYEKMQ (reference sequence). The CDR3 has 16 amino acids. V lost 5 bases, J lost 8 bases, and 21 bases lay in between. The J gene is TRBJ1-4, the V gene TRBV13; maybe TRBD1 (6 bases). The TCR comes from a woman aged 60-75 years in good health. The specimen sequenced was blood. For the CDR3, the DNA is TGTGCCAGCAGCCGGAGGAGGGACATGGGGCTGGAAAAACTGTTTTTT. Translated, it gives CASSRRRDMGLEKLFF. The full variable domain, in which reference TRBV13 and TRBJ1-4 provide the parts outside the CDR3, is AAGVIQSPRHLIKEKRETATLKCYPIPRHDTVYWYQQGPGQDPQFLISFYEKMQSDKGSIPDRFSAQQFSDYHSELNMSSLELGDSALYFCASSRRRDMGLEKLFFGSGTQLSVL.